This T cell receptor (beta chain) was profiled in a study of CDR3 diversity in severe acne. CDR1 is SGHNT, CDR2 YYREEE, per germline (reference sequence). The CDR3 has 17 amino acids, counting both end residues. TCRdb fed the PCR reads into MiXCR, producing one record per CDR3 protein. Among fewer than 90,000 distinct CDR3 sequences listed, 45% to 60% were seen once. As regards this clonotype: Because it lacks the conserved phenylalanine or tryptophan at the end, this CDR3 is likely a read error. No DNA is shown, since the ends of the CDR3 on it are uncertain; the CDR3 is the one TCRdb lists.

Sequences were obtained from blood. V and J are TRBV5-4 and TRBJ1-4; the table's D call of TRBD1 was not tested on the DNA. The receptor was isolated from a male donor in good health, without acne. The CDR3 region is CASSLEGDSYYEQYFGP.